This TCR beta chain is drawn from a study of OX40 agonist ivuxolimab in advanced cancers. Study-level background: Ivuxolimab was an agonistic, fully human IgG2 monoclonal antibody directed against OX40 (CD134), a costimulatory receptor. Intravenous ivuxolimab was administered to patients every 2 weeks at six dose levels: 0.01, 0.1, 0.3, 1.5, 3 and 10 mg/kg. Among the 50 to 55 dose-escalation patients, about 20 had hepatocellular carcinoma, 15 or so melanoma, 9 renal cell carcinoma and 9 head and neck cancer. In the dose-escalation cohort, about four fifths of patients were male, and the mean age was roughly 60 years with a range of roughly 23 to 79. Patients were allowed to have had prior anti-PD-1, anti-PD-L1 or anti-CTLA-4 therapy, and less than 45% of the dose-escalation patients had previously received checkpoint inhibitors. Three dose-escalation patients achieved partial responses, one with hepatocellular carcinoma and two with cutaneous melanoma. The point of sequencing TCRbeta in the periphery was to test whether ivuxolimab changed TCR sequence diversity and drove clonal T-cell expansion. The paper covers the monotherapy dose-escalation part of the phase I ivuxolimab trial, which included N of about 50 patients.

From the cysteine through the phenylalanine, the CDR3 covers 13 amino acids. Only the CDR3 DNA stays, 39 bases, in frame from base 1. The germline V gene (reference sequence) sets CDR1 to LNHDA and CDR2 to SQIVND. V ends up 8 bases short and J 8 bases short, with an unmatched junction base count of 4. For sequencing of the TCRbeta CDR3 region, genomic DNA was extracted from the sorted cells. TCRbeta CDR3 regions were sequenced using the immunoSEQ Assay. TCRdb stores this immuneACCESS table with in-frame sequences only. Part of the clones is absent; in the studies checked, under half of the shortfall reflects unresolved V genes, and no reason is known for the rest. The sample profile shows about 80,000 clones; 84% of them were found once. The ten largest clones capture 25% of the sample. Patients with a history of autoimmune disease or receiving systemic immunosuppression were excluded from the trial. Peripheral blood for TCR sequencing was collected from all dose cohorts at baseline, on cycle 4 day 1, and on cycle 7 day 1. The samples were drawn from a first-in-human, open-label, multicenter phase I dose-escalation trial of ivuxolimab. Adults with locally advanced or metastatic head and neck squamous cell, hepatocellular, melanoma or renal cell carcinoma were enrolled in the trial. Before TCR sequencing, CD4+ T cells and CD8+ T cells were sorted from peripheral blood as separate populations.

The paper's findings and limits, for the study overall: In the 0.1-3.0 mg/kg groups, partial responders were among the patients with the lowest normalized peripheral clonal expansion, particularly in CD8+ T cells. Low levels of normalized T-cell clonal expansion were also seen in some patients who did not respond. At doses from 0.1 to 3.0 mg/kg, clonal expansion was seen in both CD4+ and CD8+ blood T cells between baseline and week 6. The antigen specificity of the peripheral T cells that underwent clonal expansion was not determined. After ivuxolimab, CD8+ T cells had more expanded clones than CD4+ T cells on average.

On this clone itself: It lacks a known antigen. Base qualities are not at hand, and no much larger clone is one base apart.

The source of this sequence is an adult with an advanced solid tumor such as melanoma, head and neck, liver or kidney cancer. This material consisted of CD4+ or CD8+ T cells sorted from blood, taken in a trial of the OX40 agonist ivuxolimab. This receptor chain uses TRBV19 and TRBJ2-1; 12 middle bases align to TRBD1. The sequenced DNA: TGTGCCAGTTCCGGGACAGGGGGCGATGAGCAGTTCTTC. Its coded protein is CASSGTGGDEQFF.